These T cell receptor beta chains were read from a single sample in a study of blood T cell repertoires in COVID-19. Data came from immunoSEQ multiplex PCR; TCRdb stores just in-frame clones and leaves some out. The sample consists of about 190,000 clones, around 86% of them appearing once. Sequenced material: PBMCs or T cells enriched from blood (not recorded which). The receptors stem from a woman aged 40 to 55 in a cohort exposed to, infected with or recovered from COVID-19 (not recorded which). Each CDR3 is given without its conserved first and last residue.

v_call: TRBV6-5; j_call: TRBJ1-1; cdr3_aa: ASTGQGATEAF
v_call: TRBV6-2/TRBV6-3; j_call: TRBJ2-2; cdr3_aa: ASSPGAGELF
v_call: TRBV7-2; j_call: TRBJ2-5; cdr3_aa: ASSLDSLVETQY
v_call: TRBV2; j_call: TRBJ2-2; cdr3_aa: ASSSRRWPNTGELF
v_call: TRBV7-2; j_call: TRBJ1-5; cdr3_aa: ASSGDRASNQPQH
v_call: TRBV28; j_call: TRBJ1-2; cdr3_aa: ASSLVTSGYGYT
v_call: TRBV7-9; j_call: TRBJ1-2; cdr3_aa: ASSPGWQGLGYT
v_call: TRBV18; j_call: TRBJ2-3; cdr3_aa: ASSPPGRVDDTQY
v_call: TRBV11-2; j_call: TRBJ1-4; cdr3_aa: ASSLVGRAATNEKLF
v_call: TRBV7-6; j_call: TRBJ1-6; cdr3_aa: ASSLTAHVVGGGNSPLH
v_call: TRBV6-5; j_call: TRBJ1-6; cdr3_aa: ASRPGQGASPLH
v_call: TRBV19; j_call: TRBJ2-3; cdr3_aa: ASSPPAGLAPRTDTQY
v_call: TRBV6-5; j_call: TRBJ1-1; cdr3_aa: ASSNRQGNETEAF
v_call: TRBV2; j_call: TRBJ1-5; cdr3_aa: ASRTGGKGQPQH
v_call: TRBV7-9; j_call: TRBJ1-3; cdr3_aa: ASSATGISGNTIY
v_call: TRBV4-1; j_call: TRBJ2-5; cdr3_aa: ASSQRQEGGRETQY
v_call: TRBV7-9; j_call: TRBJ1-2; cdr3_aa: ASSLGPHDT
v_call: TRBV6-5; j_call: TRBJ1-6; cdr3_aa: AHKAGQPDSPLH
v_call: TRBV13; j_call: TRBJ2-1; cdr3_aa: ASSFRSRDEQF
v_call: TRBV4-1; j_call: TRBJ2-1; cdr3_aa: ASSQGTSGGAGEQF
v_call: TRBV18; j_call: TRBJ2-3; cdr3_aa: ASSLRLTDTQY
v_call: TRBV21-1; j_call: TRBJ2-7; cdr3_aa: ASSSTASGSGGEQY
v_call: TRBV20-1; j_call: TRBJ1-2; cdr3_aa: SARTGGYT
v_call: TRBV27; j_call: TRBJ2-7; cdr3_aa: ASSLRGIPSYEQY
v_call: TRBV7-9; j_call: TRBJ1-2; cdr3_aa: ASSLGPMDGYT
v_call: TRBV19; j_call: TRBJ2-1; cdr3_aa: ASSKTSGSLNEQF
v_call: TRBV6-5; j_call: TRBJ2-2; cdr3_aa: ASMGRGGTGELF
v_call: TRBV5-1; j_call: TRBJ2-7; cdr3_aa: ASSPSGIGVYEQY
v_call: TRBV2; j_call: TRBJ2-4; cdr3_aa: AILRRGPPDIQY
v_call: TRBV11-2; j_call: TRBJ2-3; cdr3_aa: ASSQGGDTQY
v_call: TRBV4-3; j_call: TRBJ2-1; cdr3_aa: ASSQDRDRDYNEQF